The sequence of this T cell receptor (beta chain) was determined in a study of blood T cell repertoires in COVID-19. Study overall: Samples came from the United States, Italy and Spain, spanning acute and convalescent COVID-19. T cells, B-cell-depleted T cells, or PBMCs supplied cDNA or gDNA.

Original processing methods: Amplifying reference gene primers gave estimates of nucleated cell counts. Profiling relied on immunoSEQ multiplex PCR, and the TCRdb table lists in-frame clones only, not all of them. The V and J calls and clone size are taken from that table; D and trimming were inferred from the DNA. The table records about 35,000 clones, just under 80% of them present only once. Trimming took 5 bases from V and 4 from J, leaving 11 bases between them. CDR3 length: 13 amino acids. Per the germline V gene, CDR1 is KGHSH and CDR2 is LQKENI. The chain links TRBV18 to TRBJ1-2; D is unclear. The sequence derives from a man at least 80 years old with acute or convalescent COVID-19. Material: peripheral blood. CDR3 DNA sequence: TGTGCCAGCTCATTCCGAGAATCCTATGGCTACACCTTC. Encoded protein: CASSFRESYGYTF.